Below, 17 T cell receptor beta chains from the same sample are listed, as sequenced in a study of cytomegalovirus exposure and HLA in healthy donors. The protocol was immunoSEQ multiplex PCR, while the TCRdb copy is restricted to in-frame clones and leaves out a portion. The sample shows around 250,000 clones, 90% of them seen only once. The source material was PBMCs. The receptors originated from a woman between 18 and 30 years old in good health and CMV-seronegative.

This CDR3 reads CASSPFFSGGNNEQFF. The DNA for the CDR3 is TGTGCCAGCAGCCCGTTTTTTAGCGGGGGAAACAATGAGCAGTTCTTC. The chain combines TRBV7-9 with TRBJ2-1, with 9 bases that match TRBD2. CDR3 length equals 16 residues. The V segment lost 5 bases and the J segment 5 bases; nucleotides outside the gene matches: 10. From germline, CDR1 is SEHNR and CDR2 FQNEAQ (reference sequence).

This chain links TRBV6-5 with TRBJ2-3; maybe TRBD2 (7 bases). Germline CDR1 MNHEY, CDR2 SVGAGI. This CDR3 has 15 amino acids. V lost 6 bases and J lost 2, with 15 bases in between. The CDR3 DNA sequence: TGTGCCAGCAGCACTTGGGGGGGGCTCACAGATACGCAGTATTTT. This encodes CASSTWGGLTDTQYF.

The chain has TRBV10-3 and TRBJ2-2; 10 bases are a match to TRBD2. This CDR3 has 14 residues. Germline CDR1 ENHRY, CDR2 SYGVKD. With 6 bases clipped from V and 6 bases from J, the junction kept 4 bases outside the gene matches. CDR3: CAIRSSGGSGELFF. CDR3 DNA: TGTGCCATCAGAAGTAGCGGGGGGTCCGGGGAGCTGTTTTTT.

The chain links TRBV28 to TRBJ2-2, with D unclear. The V end lost 4 bases, the J end lost 0 bases, and 9 bases lay between the germline ends. There are 15 residues in the CDR3. The germline CDR1 and CDR2 sequences are MDHEN and SYDVKM. CDR3 sequence reads: CASSSPTTNTGELFF. The CDR3 coding sequence is TGTGCCAGCAGTTCCCCGACAACGAACACCGGGGAGCTGTTTTTT. Looking up the rest from reference TRBV28 and TRBJ2-2 gives the full variable domain: DVKVTQSSRYLVKRTGEKVFLECVQDMDHENMFWYRQDPGLGLRLIYFSYDVKMKEKGDIPEGYSVSREKKERFSLILESASTNQTSMYLCASSSPTTNTGELFFGEGSRLTVL.

The V call is TRBV5-6, the J call TRBJ1-2; D might be TRBD1 (5 bases). V lost 4 bases, J lost 1 base, and 8 bases lay in between. CDR1 and CDR2 (germline): SGHDT, YYEEEE. The CDR3 consists of 13 residues. The CDR3 bases are TGTGCCAGCAGCGCCGACAGTAACTATGGCTACACCTTC. It encodes CASSADSNYGYTF.

In its sample, this clone was seen a few times. The chain carries TRBV28 and TRBJ1-6; D call uncertain. Trimming stripped 6 bases from V and 8 bases from J, with 14 bases between. This CDR3 spans 14 amino acids. Germline V gene sequence: CDR1 MDHEN, CDR2 SYDVKM. The CDR3 DNA is TGTGCCAGCAGGCTCCGCCGGGTTGATTCACCCCTCCACTTT. Its protein is CASRLRRVDSPLHF.

The chain joins TRBV6-5 to TRBJ2-7; D gene unclear. The ends were cut back, 6 bases at V and 2 bases at J, with 17 bases in the middle. The CDR3 covers 15 residues. Germline V gene data show CDR1 as MNHEY and CDR2 as SVGAGI. The CDR3 nucleotides read TGTGCCAGCAGCCCCTCTAGTCCGCCTACCTACGAGCAGTACTTC. Translation: CASSPSSPPTYEQYF.

The chain joins TRBV5-6 to TRBJ2-1, with a possible D match to TRBD2 (6 bases). Germline V CDR1 and CDR2: SGHDT, YYEEEE. The V and J ends lost 7 bases and 6 bases respectively, with 11 bases between them. The CDR3 covers 12 residues. Here the CDR3 DNA reads TGTGCCAGCCGAGGGAGGATCAATGAGCAGTTCTTC. This gives the protein CASRGRINEQFF.

The CDR3 here is CASSVPGLYTEAFF. The CDR3 DNA follows: TGTGCCAGCAGTGTCCCAGGGTTGTACACTGAAGCTTTCTTT. This chain joins TRBV2 and TRBJ1-1; D might be TRBD1 (5 bases). V lost 4 bases and J 3 bases, leaving 12 bases between the germline ends. Germline V gives CDR1 SNHLY, CDR2 FYNNEI. There are 14 residues in the CDR3. The full variable domain, with the rest looked up from reference TRBV2 and TRBJ1-1, is EPEVTQTPSHQVTQMGQEVILRCVPISNHLYFYWYRQILGQKVEFLVSFYNNEISEKSEIFDDQFSVERPDGSNFTLKIRSTKLEDSAMYFCASSVPGLYTEAFFGQGTRLTVV.

The V gene is TRBV6-5, the J gene TRBJ1-2; D call uncertain. The germline CDR1 and CDR2 sequences are MNHEY and SVGAGI. V lost 2 bases, J lost 0 bases, and 13 bases lay in between. The CDR3 covers 16 residues. The CDR3 loop is CASSYRLGVTNYGYTF. CDR3 in DNA: TGTGCCAGCAGTTACCGTCTAGGCGTTACTAACTATGGCTACACCTTC.

V and J are TRBV13 and TRBJ2-1; D uncertain. Per germline, CDR1 PRHDT and CDR2 FYEKMQ (reference sequence). This CDR3 comprises 15 residues. Trimming took off 5 bases at V and 0 bases at J, with 11 bases between the two ends. The CDR3 protein is CASSVRTSSYNEQFF. CDR3 coding DNA: TGTGCCAGCAGCGTGCGTACTTCCTCCTACAATGAGCAGTTCTTC.

The J gene is TRBJ1-1, the V gene TRBV10-3; possible D gene TRBD1, 5 bases. V dropped 4 bases and J dropped 3 bases, with 9 bases sitting between them. The CDR3 loop spans 13 amino acids. Germline-derived CDR1 and CDR2 are ENHRY and SYGVKD. The CDR3 reads CAISAVGDTEAFF. The CDR3, as DNA: TGTGCCATCAGTGCAGTAGGGGACACTGAAGCTTTCTTT.

The V call is TRBV5-1, the J call TRBJ2-1; possible D gene TRBD2, 5 bases. The CDR3 consists of 15 residues. Between the trimmed V and J ends, which lost 0 bases and 0 bases, there was a span of 7 bases. The germline V gene encodes CDR1 SGHRS and CDR2 YFSETQ. CDR3: CASSLGESSYNEQFF. Written as DNA, the CDR3 is TGCGCCAGCAGCTTGGGGGAGAGCTCCTACAATGAGCAGTTCTTC.

The chain carries TRBV6-5 and TRBJ2-5, with 7 bases that match TRBD1. The ends lost 4 bases at V and 4 bases at J; junction bases unmatched: 9. The germline gives CDR1 MNHEY, CDR2 SVGAGI. The CDR3 contains 15 residues. The CDR3 DNA follows: TGTGCCAGCAGTTTTCCGGGACAGCGAAGAGAGACCCAGTACTTC. Its translation is CASSFPGQRRETQYF.

This chain joins TRBV10-3 and TRBJ2-1; the match to TRBD1 covers 9 bases. Looked up from germline, CDR1 is ENHRY and CDR2 is SYGVKD. This CDR3 spans 16 amino acids. The ends lost 4 bases at V and 0 bases at J; junction bases unmatched: 4. Here the CDR3 reads CAISGGTGSSYNEQFF. The DNA for the CDR3 is TGTGCCATCAGTGGTGGGACAGGGAGCTCCTACAATGAGCAGTTCTTC.

The chain employs TRBV6-4 and TRBJ2-1, with 10 bases lining up with TRBD1. V shed 3 bases, J shed 7 bases, and the junction held 6 bases outside the gene matches. There are 15 residues in the CDR3. Germline-derived CDR1 and CDR2 are MRHNA and SNTAGT. Written as DNA, the CDR3 is TGTGCCAGCAGTGATGACAGGGGGCGCAGGAATGAGCAGTTCTTC. Translating gives CASSDDRGRRNEQFF.

The chain combines TRBV4-3 with TRBJ2-3; the D gene is possibly TRBD2 (5 bases). The V end lost 1 base, the J end lost 0 bases, and 8 bases lay between the germline ends. CDR1 and CDR2 (germline): LGHNA, YSLEER. The CDR3 is 15 residues long. The CDR3 loop reads CASSQGLPSTDTQYF. DNA for the CDR3: TGCGCCAGCAGCCAAGGACTACCAAGCACAGATACGCAGTATTTT.